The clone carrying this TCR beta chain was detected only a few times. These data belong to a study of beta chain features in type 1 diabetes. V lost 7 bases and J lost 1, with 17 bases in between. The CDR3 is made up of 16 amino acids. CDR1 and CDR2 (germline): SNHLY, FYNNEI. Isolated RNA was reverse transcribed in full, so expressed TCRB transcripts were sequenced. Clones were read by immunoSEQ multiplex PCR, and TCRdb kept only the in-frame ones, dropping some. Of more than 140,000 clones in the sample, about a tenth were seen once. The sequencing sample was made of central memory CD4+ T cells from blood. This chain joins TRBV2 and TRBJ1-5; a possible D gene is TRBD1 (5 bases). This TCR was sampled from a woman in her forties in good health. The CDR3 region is CASNGAFVASNQPQHF. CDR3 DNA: TGTGCCAGCAATGGGGCCTTCGTGGCCAGCAATCAGCCCCAGCATTTT.